This section outlines one T cell receptor beta chain sequence together with its context. The assay was immunoSEQ multiplex PCR, and TCRdb's table has in-frame clones only and misses some. Among approximately 230,000 clones listed, 80% to 90% were seen once. The germline V gene encodes CDR1 MRHNA and CDR2 SNTAGT. V lost 6 bases to trimming and J lost 7 bases, with 12 bases between them. The CDR3 runs 12 residues. This sample stems from a study of blood T cell repertoires in COVID-19. The sample was PBMCs or T cells enriched from blood (not recorded which). This chain uses TRBV6-4 with TRBJ1-2, with D possibly being TRBD1 (6 bases). This clonotype originated in a man aged 40-49 years who had recovered from COVID-19. Written as DNA, the CDR3 is TGTGCCAGCAGCCCAGGGGAAGGTGGCTACACCTTC. This gives the protein CASSPGEGGYTF.